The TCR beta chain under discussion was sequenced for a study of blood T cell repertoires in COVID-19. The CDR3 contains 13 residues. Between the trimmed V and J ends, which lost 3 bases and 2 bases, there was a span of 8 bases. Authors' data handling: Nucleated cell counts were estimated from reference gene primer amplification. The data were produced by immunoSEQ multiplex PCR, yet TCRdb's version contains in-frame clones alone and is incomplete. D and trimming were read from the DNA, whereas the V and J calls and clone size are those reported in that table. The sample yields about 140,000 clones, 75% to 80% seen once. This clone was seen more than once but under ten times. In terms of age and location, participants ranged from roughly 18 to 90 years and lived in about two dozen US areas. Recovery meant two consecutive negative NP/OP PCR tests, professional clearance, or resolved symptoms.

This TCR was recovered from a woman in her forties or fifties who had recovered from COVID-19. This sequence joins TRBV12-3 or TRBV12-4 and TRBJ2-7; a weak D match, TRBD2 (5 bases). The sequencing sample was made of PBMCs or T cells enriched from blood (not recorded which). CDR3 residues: CASSFNGAYEQYF. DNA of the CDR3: TGTGCCAGCAGTTTTAACGGGGCCTACGAGCAGTACTTC.